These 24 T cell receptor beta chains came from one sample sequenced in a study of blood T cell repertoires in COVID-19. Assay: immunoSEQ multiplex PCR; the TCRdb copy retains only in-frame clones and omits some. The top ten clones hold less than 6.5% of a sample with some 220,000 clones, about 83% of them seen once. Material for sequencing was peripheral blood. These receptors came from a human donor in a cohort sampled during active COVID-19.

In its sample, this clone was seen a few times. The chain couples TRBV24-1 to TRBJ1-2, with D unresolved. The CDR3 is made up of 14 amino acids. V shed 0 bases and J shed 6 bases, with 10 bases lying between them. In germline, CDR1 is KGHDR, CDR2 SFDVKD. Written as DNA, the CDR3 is TGTGCCACCAGTGATTTGGGCAGGCCCAATGGCTACACCTTC. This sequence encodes CATSDLGRPNGYTF.

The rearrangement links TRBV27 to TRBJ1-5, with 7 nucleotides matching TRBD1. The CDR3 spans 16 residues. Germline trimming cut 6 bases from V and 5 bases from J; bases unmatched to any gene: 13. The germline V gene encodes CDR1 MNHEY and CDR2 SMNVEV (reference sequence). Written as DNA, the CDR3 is TGTGCCAGCAGGTCAGACAGGGAACCTTACGATCAGCCCCAGCATTTT. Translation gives CASRSDREPYDQPQHF.

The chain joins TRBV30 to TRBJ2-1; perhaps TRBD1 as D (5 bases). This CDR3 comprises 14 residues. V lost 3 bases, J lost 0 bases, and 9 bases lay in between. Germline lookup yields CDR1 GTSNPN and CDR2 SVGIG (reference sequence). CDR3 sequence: CAWRDSYSYNEQFF. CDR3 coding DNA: TGTGCCTGGAGAGACAGTTACTCCTACAATGAGCAGTTCTTC.

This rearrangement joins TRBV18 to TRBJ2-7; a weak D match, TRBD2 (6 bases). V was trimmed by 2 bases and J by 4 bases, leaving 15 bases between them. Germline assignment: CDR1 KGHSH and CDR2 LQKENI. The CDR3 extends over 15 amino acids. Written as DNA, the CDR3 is TGTGCCAGCTCACCAGGCGCGGGGCAACTGTACGAGCAGTACTTC. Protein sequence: CASSPGAGQLYEQYF.

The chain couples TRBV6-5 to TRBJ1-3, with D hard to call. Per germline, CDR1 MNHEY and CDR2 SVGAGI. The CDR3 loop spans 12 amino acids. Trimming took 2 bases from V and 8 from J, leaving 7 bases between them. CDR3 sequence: CASSYAGDTIYF. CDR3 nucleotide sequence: TGTGCCAGCAGTTACGCGGGAGACACCATATATTTT.

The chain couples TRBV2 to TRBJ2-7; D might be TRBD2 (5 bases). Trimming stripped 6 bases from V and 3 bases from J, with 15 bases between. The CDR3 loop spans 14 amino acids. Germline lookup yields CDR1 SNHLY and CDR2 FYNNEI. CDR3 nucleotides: TGTGCCAGCAGAGGCCGGGGTTTTAACTACGAGCAGTACTTC. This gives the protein CASRGRGFNYEQYF.

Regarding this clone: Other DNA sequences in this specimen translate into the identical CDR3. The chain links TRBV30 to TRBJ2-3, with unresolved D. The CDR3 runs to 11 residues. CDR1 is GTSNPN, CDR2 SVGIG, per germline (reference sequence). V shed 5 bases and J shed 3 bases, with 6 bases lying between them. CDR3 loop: CAWSPTDTQYF. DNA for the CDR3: TGTGCCTGGTCCCCTACAGATACGCAGTATTTT.

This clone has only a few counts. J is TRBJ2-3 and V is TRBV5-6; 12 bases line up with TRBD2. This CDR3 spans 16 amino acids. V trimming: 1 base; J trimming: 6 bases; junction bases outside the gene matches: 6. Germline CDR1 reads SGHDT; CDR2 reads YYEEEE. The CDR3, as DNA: TGTGCCAGCAGCTTGAAACTAGCGGGAGGAGGGGATACGCAGTATTTT. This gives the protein CASSLKLAGGGDTQYF.

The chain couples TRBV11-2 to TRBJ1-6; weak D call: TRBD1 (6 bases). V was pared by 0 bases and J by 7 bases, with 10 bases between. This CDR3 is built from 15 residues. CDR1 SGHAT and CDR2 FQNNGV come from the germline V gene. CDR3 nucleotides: TGTGCCAGCAGCTTAGATAGGGGGGGGAATTCACCCCTCCACTTT. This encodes CASSLDRGGNSPLHF. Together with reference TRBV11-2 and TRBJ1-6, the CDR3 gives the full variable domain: EAGVAQSPRYKIIEKRQSVAFWCNPISGHATLYWYQQILGQGPKLLIQFQNNGVVDDSQLPKDRFSAERLKGVDSTLKIQPAKLEDSAVYLCASSLDRGGNSPLHFGNGTRLTVT.

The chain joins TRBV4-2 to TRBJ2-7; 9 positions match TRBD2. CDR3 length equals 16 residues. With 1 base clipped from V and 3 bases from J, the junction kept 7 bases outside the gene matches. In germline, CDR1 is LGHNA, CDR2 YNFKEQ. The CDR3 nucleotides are TGTGCCAGCAGCCAAGCCTTAGCGGGAGTAAGCTACGAGCAGTACTTC. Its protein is CASSQALAGVSYEQYF.

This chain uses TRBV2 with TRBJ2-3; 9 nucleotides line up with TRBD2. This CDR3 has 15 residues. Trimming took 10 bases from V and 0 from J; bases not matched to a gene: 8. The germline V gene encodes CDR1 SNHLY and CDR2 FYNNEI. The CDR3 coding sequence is TGTGCCATTTTGATAGCGGGGGAGAGCACAGATACGCAGTATTTT. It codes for CAILIAGESTDTQYF.

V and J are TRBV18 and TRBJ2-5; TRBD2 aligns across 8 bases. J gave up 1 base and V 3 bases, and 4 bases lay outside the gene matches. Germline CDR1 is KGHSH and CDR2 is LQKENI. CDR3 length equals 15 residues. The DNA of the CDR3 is TGTGCCAGCTCACCCGCGGGGGGCACCCAAGAGACCCAGTACTTC. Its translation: CASSPAGGTQETQYF.

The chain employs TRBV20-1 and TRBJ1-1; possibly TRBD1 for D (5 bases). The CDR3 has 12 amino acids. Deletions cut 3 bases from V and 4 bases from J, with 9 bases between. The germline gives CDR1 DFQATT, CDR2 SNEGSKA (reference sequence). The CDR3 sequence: CSASRQTTEAFF. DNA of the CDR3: TGCAGTGCTAGTCGACAGACCACTGAAGCTTTCTTT.

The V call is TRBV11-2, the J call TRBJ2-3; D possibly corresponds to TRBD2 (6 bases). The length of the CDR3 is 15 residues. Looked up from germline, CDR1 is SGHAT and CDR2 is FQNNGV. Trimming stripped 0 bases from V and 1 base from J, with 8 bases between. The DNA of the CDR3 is TGTGCCAGCAGCTTAGATCAGCGGGGCACAGATACGCAGTATTTT. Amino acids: CASSLDQRGTDTQYF.

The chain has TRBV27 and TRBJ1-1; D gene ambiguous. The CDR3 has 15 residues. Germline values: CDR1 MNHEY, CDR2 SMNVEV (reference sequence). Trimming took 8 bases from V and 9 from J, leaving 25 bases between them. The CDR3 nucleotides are TGTGCCAGCGTGAGGAACGGGCAGCCTGGAGGGAAAGCTTTCTTT. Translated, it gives CASVRNGQPGGKAFF.

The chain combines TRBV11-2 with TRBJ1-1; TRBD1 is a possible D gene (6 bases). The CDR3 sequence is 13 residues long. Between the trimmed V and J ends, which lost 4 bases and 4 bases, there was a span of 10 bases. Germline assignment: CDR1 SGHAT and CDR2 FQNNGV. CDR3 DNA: TGTGCCAGCAGCTGGACAGAGCTCACTGAAGCTTTCTTT. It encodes CASSWTELTEAFF.

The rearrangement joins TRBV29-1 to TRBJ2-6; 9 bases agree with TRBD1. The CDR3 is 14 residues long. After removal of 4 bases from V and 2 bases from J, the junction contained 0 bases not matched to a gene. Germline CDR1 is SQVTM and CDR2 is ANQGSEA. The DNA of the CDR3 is TGCAGCGTTGGGACAGGGGCTGGGGCCAACGTCCTGACTTTC. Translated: CSVGTGAGANVLTF. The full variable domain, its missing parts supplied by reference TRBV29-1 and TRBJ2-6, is SAVISQKPSRDICQRGTSLTIQCQVDSQVTMMFWYRQQPGQSLTLIATANQGSEATYESGFVIDKFPISRPNLTFSTLTVSNMSPEDSSIYLCSVGTGAGANVLTFGAGSRLTVL.

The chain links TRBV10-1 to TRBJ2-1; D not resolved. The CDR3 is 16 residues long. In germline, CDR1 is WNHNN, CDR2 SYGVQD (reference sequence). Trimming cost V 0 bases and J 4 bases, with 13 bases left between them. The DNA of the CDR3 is TGCGCCAGCAGTGAGTCGACCCCCCGAGCGTACAATGAGCAGTTCTTC. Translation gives CASSESTPRAYNEQFF.

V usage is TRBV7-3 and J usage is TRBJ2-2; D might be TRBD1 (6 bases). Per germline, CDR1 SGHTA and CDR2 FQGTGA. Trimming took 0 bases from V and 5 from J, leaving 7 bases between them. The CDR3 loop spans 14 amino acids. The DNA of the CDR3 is TGTGCCAGCAGCTTAACGACAGGTACCGGGGAGCTGTTTTTT. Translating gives CASSLTTGTGELFF.

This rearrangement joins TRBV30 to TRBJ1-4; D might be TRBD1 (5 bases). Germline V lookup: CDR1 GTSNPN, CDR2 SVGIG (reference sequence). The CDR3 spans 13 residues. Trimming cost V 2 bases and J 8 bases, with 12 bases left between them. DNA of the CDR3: TGTGCCTGGAGTCTTACGGAGGGGGAAAAACTGTTTTTT. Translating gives CAWSLTEGEKLFF. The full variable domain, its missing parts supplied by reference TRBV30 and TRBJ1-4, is SQTIHQWPATLVQPVGSPLSLECTVEGTSNPNLYWYRQAAGRGLQLLFYSVGIGQISSEVPQNLSASRPQDRQFILSSKKLLLSDSGFYLCAWSLTEGEKLFFGSGTQLSVL.

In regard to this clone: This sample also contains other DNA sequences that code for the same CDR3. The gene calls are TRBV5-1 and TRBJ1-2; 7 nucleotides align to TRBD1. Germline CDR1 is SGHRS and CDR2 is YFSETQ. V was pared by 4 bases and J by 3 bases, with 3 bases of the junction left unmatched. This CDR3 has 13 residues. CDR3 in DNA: TGCGCCAGCAGCCTAGGGACAGACTATGGCTACACCTTC. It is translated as CASSLGTDYGYTF.

For the CDR3, the DNA is TGTGCCAGCAGTGCCCGAACAGGGATGCGCAATCAGCCCCAGCATTTT. Protein: CASSARTGMRNQPQHF. The V gene is TRBV27, the J gene TRBJ1-5; D perhaps matches TRBD1 (6 bases). Germline CDR1 MNHEY, CDR2 SMNVEV (reference sequence). V lost 5 bases, J lost 2 bases, and 16 bases lay in between. This CDR3 region has 16 residues.

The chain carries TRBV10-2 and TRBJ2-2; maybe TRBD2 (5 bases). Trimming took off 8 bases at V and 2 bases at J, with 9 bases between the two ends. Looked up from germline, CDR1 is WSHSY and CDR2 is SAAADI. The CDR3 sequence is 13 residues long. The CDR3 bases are TGCGCCAGCTCCGAGGGAAACACCGGGGAGCTGTTTTTT. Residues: CASSEGNTGELFF.

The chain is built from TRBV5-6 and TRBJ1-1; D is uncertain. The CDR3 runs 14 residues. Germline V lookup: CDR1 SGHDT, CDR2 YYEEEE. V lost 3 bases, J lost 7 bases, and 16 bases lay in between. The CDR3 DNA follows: TGTGCCAGCAGCTGGCGCCGTCCAAGAGGTGAAGCTTTCTTT. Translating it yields CASSWRRPRGEAFF.